The clone carrying this T cell receptor beta chain appeared once. The data belong to a study of T cell responses to AZD1222 COVID-19 vaccine. Sequenced by immunoSEQ multiplex PCR; TCRdb stores in-frame clones only, minus some. The table records about 84,000 clones, roughly 87% of them present only once. The CDR3 extends over 16 amino acids. After removal of 3 bases from V and 4 bases from J, the junction contained 3 bases not matched to a gene. Per the germline V gene, CDR1 is SGHVS and CDR2 is FQNEAQ. J is TRBJ2-2 and V is TRBV7-8; 12 bases are shared with TRBD2. The sequencing here drew on peripheral blood, taken on day 0 of AZD1222 vaccination. This receptor was taken from an adult in good health. This CDR3 is CASSFLAGGGTGELFF. The CDR3 nucleotides read TGTGCCAGCAGCTTCCTAGCGGGAGGGGGCACCGGGGAGCTGTTTTTT.